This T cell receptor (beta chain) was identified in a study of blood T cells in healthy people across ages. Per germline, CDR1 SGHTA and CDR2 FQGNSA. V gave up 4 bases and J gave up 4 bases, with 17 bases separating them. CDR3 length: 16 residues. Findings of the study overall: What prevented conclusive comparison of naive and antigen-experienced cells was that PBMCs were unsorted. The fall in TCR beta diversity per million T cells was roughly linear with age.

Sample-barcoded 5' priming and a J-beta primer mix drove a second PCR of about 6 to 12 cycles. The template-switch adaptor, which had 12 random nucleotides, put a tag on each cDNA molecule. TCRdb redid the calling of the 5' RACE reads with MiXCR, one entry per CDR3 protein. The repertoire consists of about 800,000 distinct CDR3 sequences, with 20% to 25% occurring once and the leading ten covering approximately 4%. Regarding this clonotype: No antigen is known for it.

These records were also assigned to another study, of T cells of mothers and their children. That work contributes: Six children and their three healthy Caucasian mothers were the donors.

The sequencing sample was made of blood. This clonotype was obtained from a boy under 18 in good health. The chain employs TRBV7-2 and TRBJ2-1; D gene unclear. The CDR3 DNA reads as TGTGCCAGCAGCTCCCAGTCGACGTCGATTTACAATGAGCAGTTCTTC. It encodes CASSSQSTSIYNEQFF. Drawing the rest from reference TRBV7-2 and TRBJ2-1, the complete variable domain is GAGVSQSPSNKVTEKGKDVELRCDPISGHTALYWYRQSLGQGLEFLIYFQGNSAPDKSGLPSDRFSAERTGGSVSTLTIQRTQQEDSAVYLCASSSQSTSIYNEQFFGPGTRLTVL.